Below are 9 T cell receptor beta chains sequenced from a single sample in a study of OX40 agonist ivuxolimab in advanced cancers. Clones were read by immunoSEQ multiplex PCR, and TCRdb kept only the in-frame ones, dropping some. The sample shows 13,000 or so clones, around 77% of them seen only once. This specimen consisted of CD4+ or CD8+ T cells sorted from blood, obtained in a trial of the OX40 agonist ivuxolimab. These receptors all come from an adult with an advanced solid tumor such as melanoma, head and neck, liver or kidney cancer.

The chain couples TRBV27 to TRBJ2-1; TRBD2 matches at 9 bases. Germline V CDR1 and CDR2: MNHEY, SMNVEV (reference sequence). CDR3 length equals 18 residues. Trimming took 4 bases from V and 0 from J; bases not matched to a gene: 10. CDR3 residues: CASSSVPNSGSSYNEQFF. As DNA, the CDR3 is TGTGCCAGCAGTTCGGTTCCTAATAGCGGGAGCTCCTACAATGAGCAGTTCTTC.

V gene TRBV5-1 combines with J gene TRBJ2-7, with unresolved D. V gave up 5 bases and J gave up 5 bases, with 8 bases separating them. This CDR3 spans 11 amino acids. Germline-derived CDR1 and CDR2 are SGHRS and YFSETQ. The CDR3 sequence is CASRDIDEQYF. The CDR3 DNA reads as TGCGCCAGCAGGGATATCGACGAGCAGTACTTC.

The J gene is TRBJ1-4, the V gene TRBV5-6; no clear D gene. From germline, CDR1 is SGHDT and CDR2 YYEEEE. Trimming stripped 0 bases from V and 10 bases from J, with 10 bases between. The CDR3 covers 13 residues. CDR3 DNA: TGTGCCAGCAGCTTGGCCGCGGTGGGAAAACTGTTTTTT. It specifies CASSLAAVGKLFF. Looking up the rest from reference TRBV5-6 and TRBJ1-4 gives the full variable domain: DAGVTQSPTHLIKTRGQQVTLRCSPKSGHDTVSWYQQALGQGPQFIFQYYEEEERQRGNFPDRFSGHQFPNYSSELNVNALLLGDSALYLCASSLAAVGKLFFGSGTQLSVL.

This clone was observed a few times. The CDR3 here is CASSLNQGQVNEKLFF. DNA for the CDR3: TGCGCCAGCAGCTTGAACCAGGGGCAGGTTAATGAAAAACTGTTTTTT. The gene calls are TRBV5-1 and TRBJ1-4, with D perhaps matching TRBD1 (6 bases). Germline lookup yields CDR1 SGHRS and CDR2 YFSETQ. Trimming took 1 base from V and 4 from J, leaving 14 bases between them. The CDR3 is made up of 16 amino acids.

This clone turned up a few times. V and J are TRBV4-3 and TRBJ2-7; possible D gene TRBD1, 5 bases. Germline V gives CDR1 LGHNA, CDR2 YSLEER. Trimming took off 2 bases at V and 0 bases at J, with 8 bases between the two ends. The CDR3 consists of 14 residues. In DNA form, the CDR3 reads TGCGCCAGCAGCCAATGGCAGGGCTCCTACGAGCAGTACTTC. Protein: CASSQWQGSYEQYF.

The chain combines TRBV7-9 with TRBJ2-4; possible D gene TRBD1, 6 bases. Per the germline V gene, CDR1 is SEHNR and CDR2 is FQNEAQ (reference sequence). The CDR3 extends over 16 amino acids. Trimming stripped 5 bases from V and 11 bases from J, with 25 bases between. CDR3 bases: TGTGCCAGCAGCACCCGGGACACTCATACCCCCTATGTTCAGTACTTC. Protein sequence: CASSTRDTHTPYVQYF.

J is TRBJ2-2 and V is TRBV19, with 9 bases aligning to TRBD2. Germline lookup yields CDR1 LNHDA and CDR2 SQIVND (reference sequence). CDR3 length: 14 amino acids. Trimming cost V 3 bases and J 6 bases; bases outside gene matches: 2. In nucleotides, the CDR3 is TGTGCCAGTAGTATGGGACTAGCTGCCGGGGAGCTGTTTTTT. Translation: CASSMGLAAGELFF.

This clone was seen a few times. The J gene is TRBJ2-3, the V gene TRBV9; TRBD2 matches at 11 bases. Germline V lookup: CDR1 SGDLS, CDR2 YYNGEE. The CDR3 is 15 amino acids. The junction had 3 bases not matched to a gene; V was cut back by 2 bases and J by 4 bases. The CDR3 coding sequence is TGTGCCAGCAGCGTCCTAGCGGGAGGTCCAGATACGCAGTATTTT. Translated: CASSVLAGGPDTQYF.

J is TRBJ2-7 and V is TRBV30; 8 nucleotides align to TRBD1. CDR3 length equals 14 residues. Germline lookup yields CDR1 GTSNPN and CDR2 SVGIG (reference sequence). Trimming took 2 bases from V and 4 from J; bases not matched to a gene: 7. The CDR3: CAWSRDRRLYEQYF. The CDR3 DNA follows: TGTGCCTGGAGTCGGGACAGGAGATTATACGAGCAGTACTTC.